These 2 T cell receptor beta chains originate from one sample sequenced in a study of cytomegalovirus exposure and HLA in healthy donors. A multiplex PCR was run with 60 Vbeta primers and 13 Jbeta primers. Sequencing used immunoSEQ multiplex PCR; TCRdb keeps in-frame clones, though not all of them. This sample has 150,000 to 200,000 clones, with just over 75% found just once. Source material: PBMCs. These receptors all stem from a man between 18 and 29 years old in good health and CMV-seronegative.

The J gene is TRBJ1-3, the V gene TRBV7-9; unclear D gene. Germline V gives CDR1 SEHNR, CDR2 FQNEAQ (reference sequence). The CDR3 sequence is 14 residues long. The V and J ends lost 2 bases and 3 bases respectively, with 8 bases between them. CDR3 protein: CASSLSTGGNTIYF. In DNA form, the CDR3 reads TGTGCCAGCAGCTTAAGTACTGGTGGAAACACCATATATTTT.

V is TRBV5-1 and J is TRBJ2-1; 7 bases map to TRBD1. The CDR3 loop spans 16 amino acids. V lost 9 bases to trimming and J lost 8 bases; unmatched junction nucleotides: 20. Germline-derived CDR1 and CDR2 are SGHRS and YFSETQ. The CDR3 coding sequence is TGCGCCACCTCGATGAACCGGGACAGCCCTCTTTATGAGCAGTTCTTC. It is translated as CATSMNRDSPLYEQFF.